Below are 22 T cell receptor beta chains sequenced from a single sample in a study of cytomegalovirus exposure and HLA in healthy donors. The table came from immunoSEQ multiplex PCR; TCRdb's copy has only in-frame clones and leaves some out. The data show 68,000 or so clones, approximately 88% seen once. Sequenced sample: PBMCs. The receptors derive from a woman aged 18-30 years in good health and CMV-seronegative.

The chain couples TRBV7-8 to TRBJ2-1; 8 nucleotides match TRBD2. Germline V gives CDR1 SGHVS, CDR2 FQNEAQ. The CDR3 totals 13 residues. Trimming at V came to 5 bases and at J to 4 bases, leaving 1 base not matched to a gene. The CDR3 DNA sequence: TGTGCCAGCAGCAAGCGGGAGTACAATGAGCAGTTCTTC. This gives the protein CASSKREYNEQFF. The full variable domain, completed using reference TRBV7-8 and TRBJ2-1, is GAGVSQSPRYKVAKRGQDVALRCDPISGHVSLFWYQQALGQGPEFLTYFQNEAQLDKSGLPSDRFFAERPEGSVSTLKIQRTQQEDSAVYLCASSKREYNEQFFGPGTRLTVL.

This clone came up a few times. The chain links TRBV27 to TRBJ2-1; TRBD2 agrees at 8 bases. Germline CDR1 MNHEY, CDR2 SMNVEV (reference sequence). The CDR3 covers 15 residues. The V segment lost 6 bases and the J segment 10 bases; nucleotides outside the gene matches: 14. DNA of the CDR3: TGTGCCAGCAGCCGTACCCCCCGGGGGGGCTGGGAGCAGTTCTTC. Translated, it gives CASSRTPRGGWEQFF.

V usage is TRBV7-9 and J usage is TRBJ1-1; D is unresolved. V was trimmed by 5 bases and J by 3 bases, leaving 16 bases between them. The length of the CDR3 is 15 residues. Germline CDR1 and CDR2: SEHNR and FQNEAQ (reference sequence). CDR3 sequence: CASSHPTWEDTEAFF. For the CDR3, the DNA is TGTGCCAGCAGCCACCCGACTTGGGAGGACACTGAAGCTTTCTTT.

V gene TRBV10-3 combines with J gene TRBJ2-1, with TRBD2 matching over 10 bases. The CDR3 runs to 18 residues. The V segment lost 8 bases and the J segment 0 bases; nucleotides outside the gene matches: 13. Germline V gives CDR1 ENHRY, CDR2 SYGVKD. For the CDR3, the DNA is TGTGCCATCGGGGGCCAGCGGGAGGGAAAGAGCTCCTACAATGAGCAGTTCTTC. It encodes CAIGGQREGKSSYNEQFF.

This clone was recorded only once. The CDR3 protein is CASSKWTGQTTNYGYTF. The CDR3 coding sequence is TGTGCCAGCAGTAAATGGACAGGGCAAACTACTAACTATGGCTACACCTTC. The chain recombines TRBV27 with TRBJ1-2; TRBD1 matches 8 bases. This CDR3 region has 17 residues. J lost 0 bases, V lost 5 bases, and 11 bases had no gene match. CDR1 and CDR2 (germline): MNHEY, SMNVEV (reference sequence).

This clone came up once. The DNA for the CDR3 is TGTGCCAGCAGTTCGCCTAGCGGGAGCTCCTACAATGAGCAGTTCTTC. This sequence encodes CASSSPSGSSYNEQFF. The V gene is TRBV28, the J gene TRBJ2-1; 10 bases line up with TRBD2. V trimming: 4 bases; J trimming: 0 bases; junction bases outside the gene matches: 3. The CDR3 consists of 16 residues. Germline V lookup: CDR1 MDHEN, CDR2 SYDVKM.

The rearrangement links TRBV5-1 to TRBJ1-6, with D perhaps TRBD1 (5 bases). This CDR3 region has 14 residues. The V gene lost 4 bases and the J gene lost 10 bases, with 15 bases spanning the gap. Per the germline V gene, CDR1 is SGHRS and CDR2 is YFSETQ. CDR3 in amino acids: CASSGGTGGSPLHF. CDR3 nucleotide sequence: TGCGCCAGCAGCGGAGGGACGGGGGGATCACCCCTCCACTTT.

V is TRBV6-5 and J is TRBJ1-2, with D possibly being TRBD1 (6 bases). Trimming shortened V by 6 bases and J by 3 bases, and 8 bases separated the two germline ends. Per germline, CDR1 MNHEY and CDR2 SVGAGI. This CDR3 spans 12 amino acids. CDR3 bases: TGTGCCAGCAGCAAGGGGGACTATGGCTACACCTTC. Protein product: CASSKGDYGYTF.

Note on this clone: Other nucleotide sequences from this sample produce the same CDR3. V is TRBV30 and J is TRBJ1-2; tentative D call: TRBD1 (5 bases). Germline CDR1 and CDR2: GTSNPN and SVGIG (reference sequence). Between the trimmed V and J ends, which lost 3 bases and 0 bases, there was a span of 14 bases. This CDR3 region has 15 residues. CDR3 sequence reads: CAWRPPGGANYGYTF. The CDR3 DNA follows: TGTGCCTGGAGGCCCCCCGGGGGAGCTAACTATGGCTACACCTTC. Full variable domain (outside the CDR3, taken from reference TRBV30 and TRBJ1-2): SQTIHQWPATLVQPVGSPLSLECTVEGTSNPNLYWYRQAAGRGLQLLFYSVGIGQISSEVPQNLSASRPQDRQFILSSKKLLLSDSGFYLCAWRPPGGANYGYTFGSGTRLTVV.

The chain couples TRBV11-2 to TRBJ2-1, with 7 positions matching TRBD2. Per the germline V gene, CDR1 is SGHAT and CDR2 is FQNNGV. J lost 7 bases, V lost 9 bases, and 9 bases had no gene match. This CDR3 has 13 residues. For the CDR3, the DNA is TGTGCCAGTAAATTGATAGCGGGTAATGAGCAGTTCTTC. This gives the protein CASKLIAGNEQFF.

This clone was found a few times. The genes are TRBV5-1 and TRBJ2-5; 7 bases match TRBD2. Germline CDR1 is SGHRS and CDR2 is YFSETQ. V trimming: 0 bases; J trimming: 5 bases; junction bases outside the gene matches: 10. The CDR3 totals 16 residues. CDR3 nucleotide sequence: TGCGCCAGCAGCTTGGGAGTCAGCGGGATGGGGGAGACCCAGTACTTC. It encodes CASSLGVSGMGETQYF.

This chain uses TRBV4-1 with TRBJ2-5; 7 bases are shared with TRBD1. Trimming cost V 2 bases and J 4 bases; bases outside gene matches: 13. The CDR3 runs to 17 residues. Germline CDR1 MGHRA, CDR2 YSYEKL. CDR3 sequence (DNA): TGCGCCAGCAGCCAACCAGGGTTTTGGACAGGCGTAGAGACCCAGTACTTC. Translation: CASSQPGFWTGVETQYF.

This clone has just one count. The CDR3 reads CSVEWPDRETHEQYF. The DNA for the CDR3 is TGCAGCGTTGAATGGCCGGACAGGGAGACGCACGAGCAGTACTTC. V usage is TRBV29-1 and J usage is TRBJ2-7; TRBD1 matches at 8 bases. CDR1 and CDR2 (germline): SQVTM, ANQGSEA. With 2 bases clipped from V and 5 bases from J, the junction kept 11 bases outside the gene matches. The CDR3 extends over 15 amino acids.

The chain uses TRBV4-2 and TRBJ2-3; 14 positions agree with TRBD2. Germline loops: CDR1 LGHNA, CDR2 YNFKEQ. CDR3 length: 16 residues. The J segment lost 4 bases and the V segment lost 3 bases, leaving 3 bases of the junction unmatched. The DNA of the CDR3 is TGTGCCAGCAGCCATCTGACTAGCGGGGGGGCAGATACGCAGTATTTT. Encoded protein: CASSHLTSGGADTQYF.

This chain links TRBV29-1 with TRBJ1-4, with a possible D match to TRBD1 (6 bases). V shed 4 bases and J shed 8 bases, with 11 bases lying between them. There are 12 residues in the CDR3. Germline values: CDR1 SQVTM, CDR2 ANQGSEA. The CDR3 coding sequence is TGCAGCGTTGGGGGGGGCGAAGAAAAACTGTTTTTT. It specifies CSVGGGEEKLFF.

This clone was observed a single time. This chain links TRBV4-1 with TRBJ1-5; perhaps TRBD1 as D (6 bases). CDR1 and CDR2 (germline): MGHRA, YSYEKL. Trimming took 1 base from V and 7 from J, leaving 11 bases between them. This CDR3 has 14 residues. The CDR3 loop reads CASSQAGENQPQHF. The CDR3, as DNA: TGCGCCAGCAGCCAAGCAGGGGAGAACCAGCCCCAGCATTTT.

This clone was counted a few times. V usage is TRBV2 and J usage is TRBJ1-6; D gene uncertain. The V gene lost 7 bases and the J gene lost 9 bases, with 13 bases spanning the gap. This CDR3 contains 13 residues. The V gene's germline CDR1 is SNHLY and CDR2 FYNNEI. CDR3: CASMRETISPLHF. Written as DNA, the CDR3 is TGTGCCAGCATGAGAGAGACAATTTCACCCCTCCACTTT.

This chain uses TRBV11-2 with TRBJ1-1, with D unclear. The CDR3 totals 15 residues. CDR1 is SGHAT, CDR2 FQNNGV, per germline. The V end lost 5 bases, the J end lost 3 bases, and 16 bases lay between the germline ends. The CDR3 region is CASSVFKEMYTEAFF. The CDR3 DNA reads TGTGCCAGCAGCGTCTTCAAGGAGATGTACACTGAAGCTTTCTTT. Full variable domain (outside the CDR3, taken from reference TRBV11-2 and TRBJ1-1): EAGVAQSPRYKIIEKRQSVAFWCNPISGHATLYWYQQILGQGPKLLIQFQNNGVVDDSQLPKDRFSAERLKGVDSTLKIQPAKLEDSAVYLCASSVFKEMYTEAFFGQGTRLTVV.

This clone appeared a few times. The chain links TRBV2 to TRBJ2-7; D perhaps matches TRBD2 (6 bases). Looked up from germline, CDR1 is SNHLY and CDR2 is FYNNEI. V was pared by 6 bases and J by 4 bases, with 10 bases between. The CDR3 extends over 12 amino acids. The CDR3 region is CASRIGTYEQYF. In DNA, the CDR3 is TGTGCCAGCAGGATAGGGACTTACGAGCAGTACTTC.

This chain joins TRBV11-3 and TRBJ2-2; D gene uncertain. The CDR3 is made up of 14 amino acids. V gave up 2 bases and J gave up 6 bases, with 10 bases separating them. The germline CDR1 and CDR2 sequences are SGHNT and YENEEA. Here the CDR3 DNA reads TGTGCCAGCAGCTTATCCGGGTCGGCCGGGGAGCTGTTTTTT. It translates to CASSLSGSAGELFF.

This chain joins TRBV6-1 and TRBJ1-5; D gene ambiguous. Trimming cost V 1 base and J 3 bases, with 10 bases left between them. Germline loops: CDR1 MNHNS, CDR2 SASEGT. The CDR3 length is 15 residues. The CDR3 region has the DNA TGTGCCAGCAGTGAAGATCCAGGATACAATCAGCCCCAGCATTTT. It specifies CASSEDPGYNQPQHF.

This chain joins TRBV6-5 and TRBJ2-5; the match to TRBD2 covers 10 bases. The CDR3 totals 15 residues. The junction had 2 bases not matched to a gene; V was cut back by 1 base and J by 3 bases. CDR1 and CDR2 from the germline V gene are MNHEY and SVGAGI. CDR3 sequence: CASSYFTSGKETQYF. CDR3 in DNA: TGTGCCAGCAGTTACTTTACTAGCGGGAAAGAGACCCAGTACTTC.